Here is one TCR beta chain with its context. The antigen remains undetermined. These data come from a study of T cell responses to AZD1222 COVID-19 vaccine. Study-wide results and caveats: Two doses of AZD1222 preceded a rise in Spike-specific TCR breadth and depth. Repertoire sampling occurred only after the peak T cell response. Regions 160-218 and 743-854 dominated among vaccine-associated CD4 TCRs spanning spike.

Measured with immunoSEQ multiplex PCR; TCRdb has only the in-frame clones, and not every one. Counted here are under 140,000 clones, around 80% occurring once; the ten biggest clones make up 4% to 5%. Germline loops: CDR1 SGHNT, CDR2 YYREEE (reference sequence). V was cut by 4 bases and J by 4 bases, with 17 bases left in between. The CDR3 loop spans 15 amino acids. This sequence joins TRBV5-4 and TRBJ1-2; no reliable D call. This receptor was taken from an adult in good health. The sequences come from peripheral blood, collected on day 0 of AZD1222 vaccination. The CDR3 reads CASSPDQTTRYGYTF. DNA of the CDR3: TGTGCCAGCAGCCCGGACCAGACTACCCGCTATGGCTACACCTTC.